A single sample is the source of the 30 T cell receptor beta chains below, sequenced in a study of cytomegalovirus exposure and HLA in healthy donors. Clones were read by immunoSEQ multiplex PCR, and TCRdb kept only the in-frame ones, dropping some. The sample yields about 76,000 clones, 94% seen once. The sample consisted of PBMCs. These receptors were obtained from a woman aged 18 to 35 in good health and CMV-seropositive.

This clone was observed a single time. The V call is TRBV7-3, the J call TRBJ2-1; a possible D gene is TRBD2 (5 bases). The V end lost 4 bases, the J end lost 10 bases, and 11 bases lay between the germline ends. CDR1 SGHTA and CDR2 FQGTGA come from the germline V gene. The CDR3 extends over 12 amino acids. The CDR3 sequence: CASSSLPGEQFF. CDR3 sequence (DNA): TGTGCCAGCAGCTCCCTACCGGGGGAGCAGTTCTTC. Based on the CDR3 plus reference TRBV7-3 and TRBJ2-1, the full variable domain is GAGVSQTPSNKVTEKGKYVELRCDPISGHTALYWYRQSLGQGPEFLIYFQGTGAADDSGLPNDRFFAVRPEGSVSTLKIQRTERGDSAVYLCASSSLPGEQFFGPGTRLTVL.

CDR3 residues: CASSVTSGISGANVLTF. CDR3 DNA sequence: TGTGCCAGCAGCGTAACTAGCGGGATCTCTGGGGCCAACGTCCTGACTTTC. The rearrangement uses TRBV9 and TRBJ2-6, with TRBD2 matching over 10 bases. J lost 0 bases, V lost 1 base, and 1 base had no gene match. The CDR3 is 17 residues long. Germline V gene lookup returns CDR1 SGDLS and CDR2 YYNGEE.

CDR3 region: CASSDDEGTSGRYSSYNEQFF. For the CDR3, the DNA is TGCGCCAGCAGTGATGACGAAGGGACTAGCGGGAGGTACAGCTCCTACAATGAGCAGTTCTTC. This sequence joins TRBV10-2 and TRBJ2-1; 15 bases are a match to TRBD2. This CDR3 region has 21 residues. Germline values: CDR1 WSHSY, CDR2 SAAADI. The V and J ends lost 3 bases and 0 bases, in that order; junction bases with no gene match: 12.

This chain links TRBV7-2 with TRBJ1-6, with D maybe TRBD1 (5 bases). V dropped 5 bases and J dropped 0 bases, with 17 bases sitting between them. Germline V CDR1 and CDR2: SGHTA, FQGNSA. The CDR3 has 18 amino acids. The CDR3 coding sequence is TGTGCCAGCAGCCCTACCCTGGGGGGGAGCTCCTATAATTCACCCCTCCACTTT. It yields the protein CASSPTLGGSSYNSPLHF.

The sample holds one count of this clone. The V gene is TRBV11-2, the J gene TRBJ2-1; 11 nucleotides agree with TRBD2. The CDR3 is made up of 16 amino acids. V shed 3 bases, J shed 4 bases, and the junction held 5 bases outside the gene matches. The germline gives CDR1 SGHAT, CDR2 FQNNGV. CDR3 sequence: CASSLEGLAVYNEQFF. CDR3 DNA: TGTGCCAGCAGCTTGGAGGGACTAGCGGTATACAATGAGCAGTTCTTC.

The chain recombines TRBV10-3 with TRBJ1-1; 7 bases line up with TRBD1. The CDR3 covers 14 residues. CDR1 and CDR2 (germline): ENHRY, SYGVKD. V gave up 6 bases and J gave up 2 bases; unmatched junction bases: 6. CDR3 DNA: TGTGCCATCAGGGAGGACAGGTCAAACACTGAAGCTTTCTTT. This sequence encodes CAIREDRSNTEAFF.

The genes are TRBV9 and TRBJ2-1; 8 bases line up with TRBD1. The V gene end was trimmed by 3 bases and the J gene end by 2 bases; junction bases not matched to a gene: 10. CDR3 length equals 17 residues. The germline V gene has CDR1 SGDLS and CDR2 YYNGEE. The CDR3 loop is CASSARTGTGAYNEQFF. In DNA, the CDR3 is TGTGCCAGCAGCGCCCGCACCGGGACAGGTGCCTACAATGAGCAGTTCTTC.

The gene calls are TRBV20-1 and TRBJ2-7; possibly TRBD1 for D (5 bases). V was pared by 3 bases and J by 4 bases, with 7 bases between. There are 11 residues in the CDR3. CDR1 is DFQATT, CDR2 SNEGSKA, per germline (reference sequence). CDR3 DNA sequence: TGCAGTGCTAGGACAGCTTACGAGCAGTACTTC. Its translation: CSARTAYEQYF.

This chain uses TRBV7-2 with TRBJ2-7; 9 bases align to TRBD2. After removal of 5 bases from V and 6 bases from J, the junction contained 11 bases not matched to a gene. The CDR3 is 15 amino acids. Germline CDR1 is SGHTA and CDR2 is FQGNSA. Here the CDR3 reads CASSPTGGRVVEQYF. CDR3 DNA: TGTGCCAGCAGCCCGACGGGCGGGAGGGTTGTCGAGCAGTACTTC.

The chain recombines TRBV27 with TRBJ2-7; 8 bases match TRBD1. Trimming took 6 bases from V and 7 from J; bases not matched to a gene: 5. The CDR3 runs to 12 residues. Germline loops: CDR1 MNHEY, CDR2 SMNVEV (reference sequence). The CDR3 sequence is CASRDREREQYF. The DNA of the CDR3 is TGTGCCAGCAGGGACAGGGAAAGGGAGCAGTACTTC.

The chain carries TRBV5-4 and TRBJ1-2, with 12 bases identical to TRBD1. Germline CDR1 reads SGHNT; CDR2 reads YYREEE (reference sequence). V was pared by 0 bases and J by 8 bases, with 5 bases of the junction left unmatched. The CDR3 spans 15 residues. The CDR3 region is CASSLAGQGAVGYTF. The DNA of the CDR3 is TGTGCCAGCAGCTTGGCGGGACAGGGGGCGGTAGGCTACACCTTC.

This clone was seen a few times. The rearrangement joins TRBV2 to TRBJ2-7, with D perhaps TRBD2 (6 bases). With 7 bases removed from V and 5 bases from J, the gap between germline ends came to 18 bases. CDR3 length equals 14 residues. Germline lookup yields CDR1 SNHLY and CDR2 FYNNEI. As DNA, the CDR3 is TGTGCCAGCACCCTGCGGGGCCAAAGGGACGAGCAGTACTTC. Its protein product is CASTLRGQRDEQYF.

DNA of the CDR3: TGCAGCGCAACGGGACAGGGGGCCCTTAATGAAAAACTGTTTTTT. Translating it yields CSATGQGALNEKLFF. The V call is TRBV29-1, the J call TRBJ1-4; 12 nucleotides line up with TRBD1. The germline V gene encodes CDR1 SQVTM and CDR2 ANQGSEA. The CDR3 loop spans 15 amino acids. V dropped 7 bases and J dropped 4; count of bases not matched to a gene: 7.

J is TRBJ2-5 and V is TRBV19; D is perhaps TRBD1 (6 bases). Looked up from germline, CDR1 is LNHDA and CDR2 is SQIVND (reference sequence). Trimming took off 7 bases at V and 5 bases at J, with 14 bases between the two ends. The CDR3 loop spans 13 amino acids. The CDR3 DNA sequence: TGTGCCAGTAATGTGGGGGCTGGCGAGACCCAGTACTTC. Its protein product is CASNVGAGETQYF.

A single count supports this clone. The CDR3 coding sequence is TGTGCCAGCAGCTTAGTGGGGGTACAGGGGGCGGAAGATACGCAGTATTTT. This sequence encodes CASSLVGVQGAEDTQYF. J is TRBJ2-3 and V is TRBV7-6, with 9 bases fitting TRBD1. The CDR3 has 17 amino acids. Losses at the gene ends were 1 base for V and 5 bases for J; bases not matched to a gene: 10. In germline, CDR1 is SGHVS, CDR2 FNYEAQ.

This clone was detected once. CDR3 region: CASSLARGEQYF. The CDR3 bases are TGTGCCAGCAGCTTAGCCAGGGGAGAGCAGTACTTC. The chain links TRBV7-2 to TRBJ2-7, with a tentative D call TRBD1 (6 bases). V shed 0 bases and J shed 7 bases, with 7 bases lying between them. This CDR3 is built from 12 residues. The V gene's germline CDR1 is SGHTA and CDR2 FQGNSA.

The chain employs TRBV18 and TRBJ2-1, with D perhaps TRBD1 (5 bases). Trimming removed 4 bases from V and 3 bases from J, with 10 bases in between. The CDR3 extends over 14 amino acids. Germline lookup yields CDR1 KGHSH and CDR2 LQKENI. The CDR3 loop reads CASSRITGYNEQFF. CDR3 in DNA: TGTGCCAGCTCACGTATCACAGGCTACAATGAGCAGTTCTTC.

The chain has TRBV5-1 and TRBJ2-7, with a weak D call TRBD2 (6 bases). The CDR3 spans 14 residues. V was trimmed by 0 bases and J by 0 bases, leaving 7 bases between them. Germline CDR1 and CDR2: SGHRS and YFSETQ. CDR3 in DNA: TGCGCCAGCAGCTTGGACGGGAGCTCCTACGAGCAGTACTTC. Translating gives CASSLDGSSYEQYF.

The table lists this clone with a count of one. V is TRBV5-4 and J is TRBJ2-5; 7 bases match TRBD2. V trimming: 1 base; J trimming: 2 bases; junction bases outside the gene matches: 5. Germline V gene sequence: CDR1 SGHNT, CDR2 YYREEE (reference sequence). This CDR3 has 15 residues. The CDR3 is CASSLTGTTQETQYF. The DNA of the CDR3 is TGTGCCAGCAGCTTGACCGGGACTACACAAGAGACCCAGTACTTC. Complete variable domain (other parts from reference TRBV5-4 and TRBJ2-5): ETGVTQSPTHLIKTRGQQVTLRCSSQSGHNTVSWYQQALGQGPQFIFQYYREEENGRGNFPPRFSGLQFPNYSSELNVNALELDDSALYLCASSLTGTTQETQYFGPGTRLLVL.

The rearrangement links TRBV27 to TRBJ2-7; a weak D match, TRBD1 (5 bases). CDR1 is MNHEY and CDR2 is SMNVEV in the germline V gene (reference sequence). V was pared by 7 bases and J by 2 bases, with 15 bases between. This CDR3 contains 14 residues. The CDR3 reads CASKIDSQAYEQYF. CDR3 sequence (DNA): TGTGCCAGCAAAATAGACAGCCAAGCCTACGAGCAGTACTTC.

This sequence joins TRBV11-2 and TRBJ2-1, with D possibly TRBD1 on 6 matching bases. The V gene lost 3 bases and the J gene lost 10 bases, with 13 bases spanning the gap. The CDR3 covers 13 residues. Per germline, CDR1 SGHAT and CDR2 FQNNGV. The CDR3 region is CASSFSRGIEQFF. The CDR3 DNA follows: TGTGCCAGCAGCTTTTCCAGGGGAATCGAGCAGTTCTTC.

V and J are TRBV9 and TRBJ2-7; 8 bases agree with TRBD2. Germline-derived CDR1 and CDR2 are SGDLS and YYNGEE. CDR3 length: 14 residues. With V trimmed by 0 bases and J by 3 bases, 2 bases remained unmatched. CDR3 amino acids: CASSVAAGDYEQYF. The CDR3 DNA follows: TGTGCCAGCAGCGTAGCAGCGGGGGACTACGAGCAGTACTTC.

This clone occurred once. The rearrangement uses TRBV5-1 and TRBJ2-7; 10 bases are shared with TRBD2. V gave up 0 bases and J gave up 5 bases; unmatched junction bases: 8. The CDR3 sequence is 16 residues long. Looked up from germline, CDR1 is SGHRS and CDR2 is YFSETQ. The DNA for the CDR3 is TGCGCCAGCAGCTTGGCCGTTAGCGGGGGGATCGACGAGCAGTACTTC. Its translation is CASSLAVSGGIDEQYF.

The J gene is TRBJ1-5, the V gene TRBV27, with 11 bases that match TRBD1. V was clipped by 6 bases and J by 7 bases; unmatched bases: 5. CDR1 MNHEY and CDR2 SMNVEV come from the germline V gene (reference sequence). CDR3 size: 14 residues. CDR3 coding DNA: TGTGCCAGCAGAGGACAGGGGGCTCTACAGCCCCAGCATTTT. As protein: CASRGQGALQPQHF.

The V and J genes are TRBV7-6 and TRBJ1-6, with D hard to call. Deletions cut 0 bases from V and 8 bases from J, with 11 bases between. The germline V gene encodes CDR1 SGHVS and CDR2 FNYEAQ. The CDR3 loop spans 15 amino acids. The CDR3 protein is CASSLASGIHSPLHF. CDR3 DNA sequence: TGTGCCAGCAGCTTAGCGTCAGGAATACATTCACCCCTCCACTTT.

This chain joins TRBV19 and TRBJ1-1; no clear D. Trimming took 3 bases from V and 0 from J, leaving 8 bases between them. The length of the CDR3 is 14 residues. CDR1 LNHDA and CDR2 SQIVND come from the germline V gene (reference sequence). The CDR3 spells CASSIPAVNTEAFF. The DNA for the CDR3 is TGTGCCAGTAGTATCCCTGCAGTGAACACTGAAGCTTTCTTT.

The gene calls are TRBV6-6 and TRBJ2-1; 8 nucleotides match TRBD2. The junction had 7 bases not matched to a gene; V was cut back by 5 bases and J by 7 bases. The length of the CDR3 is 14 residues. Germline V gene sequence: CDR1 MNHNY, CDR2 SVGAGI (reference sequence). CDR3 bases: TGTGCCAGCAGTACAGCGGGAGTGAGAAATGAGCAGTTCTTC. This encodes CASSTAGVRNEQFF.

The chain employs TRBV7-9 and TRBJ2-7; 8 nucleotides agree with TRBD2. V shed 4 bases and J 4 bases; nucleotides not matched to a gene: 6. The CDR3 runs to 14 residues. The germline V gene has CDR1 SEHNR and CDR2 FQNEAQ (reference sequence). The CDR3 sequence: CASSSSRGGYEQYF. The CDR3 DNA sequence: TGTGCCAGCAGCTCATCACGCGGGGGGTACGAGCAGTACTTC.

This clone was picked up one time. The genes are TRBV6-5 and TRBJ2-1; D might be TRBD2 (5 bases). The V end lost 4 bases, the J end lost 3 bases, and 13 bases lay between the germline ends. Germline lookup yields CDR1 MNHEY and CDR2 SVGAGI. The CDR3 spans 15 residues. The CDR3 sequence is CASSFAGNYYNEQFF. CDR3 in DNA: TGTGCCAGCAGTTTTGCCGGGAATTACTACAATGAGCAGTTCTTC.

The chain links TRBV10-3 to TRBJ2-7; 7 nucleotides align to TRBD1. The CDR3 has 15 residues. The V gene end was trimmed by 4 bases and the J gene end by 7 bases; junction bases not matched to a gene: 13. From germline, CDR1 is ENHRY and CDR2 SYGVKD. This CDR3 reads CAISVIRDSPWEQYF. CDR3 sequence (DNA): TGTGCCATCAGTGTAATTAGGGACAGTCCCTGGGAGCAGTACTTC.